What follows describes a single TCR beta chain. PCR was performed a second time for roughly 7 to 12 cycles using a sample-barcoded 5' primer and a J-beta primer mix. One entry per CDR3 protein, called by TCRdb with MiXCR from the 5' RACE reads. Counted here are about a million distinct CDR3 sequences, just over 50% occurring once; the ten biggest clones make up 20% to 25%. The sample is drawn from a study of blood T cells in healthy people across ages. This CDR3 has 14 residues. CDR1 is SGHAT, CDR2 FQNNGV, per germline. V lost 5 bases, J lost 6 bases, and 7 bases stayed unmatched. Sequencing was done on a sample of blood. The chain has TRBV11-2 and TRBJ2-1; 7 nucleotides agree with TRBD1. The sequence derives from an older woman in good health. In nucleotides, the CDR3 is TGTGCCAGCAGCCCAGACAGGGTCGTCAATGAGCAGTTCTTC. It translates to CASSPDRVVNEQFF.